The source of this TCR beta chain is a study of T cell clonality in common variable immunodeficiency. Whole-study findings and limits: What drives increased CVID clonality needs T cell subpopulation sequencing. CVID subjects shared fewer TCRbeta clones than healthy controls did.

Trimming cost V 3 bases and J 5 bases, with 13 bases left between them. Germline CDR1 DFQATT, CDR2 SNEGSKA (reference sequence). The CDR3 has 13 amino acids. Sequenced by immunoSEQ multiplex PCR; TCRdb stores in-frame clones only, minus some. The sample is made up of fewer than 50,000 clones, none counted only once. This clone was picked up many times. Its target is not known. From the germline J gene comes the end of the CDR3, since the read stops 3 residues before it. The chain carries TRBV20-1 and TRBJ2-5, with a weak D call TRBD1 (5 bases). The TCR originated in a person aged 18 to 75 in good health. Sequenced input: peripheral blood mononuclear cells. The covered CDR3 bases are TGCAGTGCTAGGGGGCGCTTGGGGGAGACC. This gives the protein CSARGRLGET. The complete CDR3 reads CSARGRLGETQYF.